This T cell receptor (beta chain) is from a study of shared clonotypes between healthy human individuals. There are 11 residues in the CDR3. CDR1 is LNHDA, CDR2 SQIVND, per germline (reference sequence). V was cut by 4 bases and J by 4 bases, with 4 bases left in between. The data were produced by immunoSEQ multiplex PCR, yet TCRdb's version contains in-frame clones alone and is incomplete. Here the sample spans some 2,400,000 clones, roughly 95% being singletons. Sequences were obtained from naive CD4+ T cells sorted from blood. This sample's subset: CD45RA+ positively selected. This chain uses TRBV19 with TRBJ1-1; D unclear. The receptor comes from a man aged 18 to 30 in good health. CDR3 sequence reads: CASSTVTEAFF. The DNA of the CDR3 is TGTGCCAGTAGTACCGTCACTGAAGCTTTCTTT.